Below are 5 T cell receptor beta chains sequenced from a single sample in a study of blood T cell repertoires in COVID-19. The repertoire was sequenced with immunoSEQ multiplex PCR; TCRdb's copy has only in-frame clones and lacks some. The sample contains some 200,000 clones, 84% of which appear only once. Material: peripheral blood. The receptor set was obtained from a human donor in a cohort sampled during active COVID-19.

The CDR3: CASSYRGFRETQYF. The CDR3 DNA reads TGTGCCAGCAGTTACAGAGGGTTTCGAGAGACCCAGTACTTC. J is TRBJ2-5 and V is TRBV6-5; D might be TRBD2 (5 bases). CDR3 size: 14 residues. Trimming stripped 2 bases from V and 4 bases from J, with 11 bases between. Germline lookup yields CDR1 MNHEY and CDR2 SVGAGI.

The V call is TRBV9, the J call TRBJ2-5; tentatively, D is TRBD1 (6 bases). Germline CDR1 SGDLS, CDR2 YYNGEE. The V and J ends lost 3 bases and 3 bases respectively, with 9 bases between them. The CDR3 runs to 13 residues. This CDR3 reads CASSGRGEETQYF. CDR3 nucleotide sequence: TGTGCCAGCAGCGGCAGGGGAGAAGAGACCCAGTACTTC.

The genes are TRBV28 and TRBJ1-3, with 8 bases aligning to TRBD1. Germline loops: CDR1 MDHEN, CDR2 SYDVKM. The CDR3 extends over 16 amino acids. Losses at the gene ends were 4 bases for V and 4 bases for J; bases not matched to a gene: 9. For the CDR3, the DNA is TGTGCCAGCAGTTCCCCGGGCAGGGGGCTCGGAAACACCATATATTTT. This sequence encodes CASSSPGRGLGNTIYF.

The V call is TRBV5-1, the J call TRBJ2-7, with D perhaps matching TRBD1 (6 bases). Germline V gene sequence: CDR1 SGHRS, CDR2 YFSETQ. The CDR3 loop spans 15 amino acids. V gave up 1 base and J gave up 2 bases, with 13 bases separating them. The CDR3 region has the DNA TGCGCCAGCAGCTTGTCGGCAGGGGCCCCCTACGAGCAGTACTTC. This sequence encodes CASSLSAGAPYEQYF.

J is TRBJ2-7 and V is TRBV28; 10 bases match TRBD1. V shed 10 bases and J 2 bases; nucleotides not matched to a gene: 8. This CDR3 has 14 residues. Germline CDR1 is MDHEN and CDR2 is SYDVKM. Written as DNA, the CDR3 is TGTGCCACCCGAGACAGGGGGCGGGCCTACGAGCAGTACTTC. Protein: CATRDRGRAYEQYF.